This TCR beta chain was found in a study of cytomegalovirus exposure and HLA in healthy donors. This clone was recorded only once. What it binds is not known. PCR amplification relied on 60 Vbeta primers (plus 13 Jbeta primers). Authors' processing steps: The authors later counted some 76 million unique TCR beta chains, some 12 million of them shared. The repertoire was sequenced with immunoSEQ multiplex PCR; TCRdb's copy has only in-frame clones and lacks some. That table gives V, J and clone size, and the DNA gave D and trimming. The sample includes 150,000 to 200,000 clones, 84% of them seen just once. Findings and limits, study-wide: Rare TCR sequences dominated, though some public TCRs recurred in many donors. The study put some 150 TCR beta chains on its list as cytomegalovirus-associated. Most subjects' HLA-A and HLA-B alleles were reportedly predicted from TCR beta sequences.

Trimming cost V 3 bases and J 10 bases, with 13 bases left between them. CDR3 size: 11 residues. Germline CDR1 is DFQATT and CDR2 is SNEGSKA (reference sequence). Sequencing was performed on PBMCs. This clonotype originated in a girl between 5 and 17 years old in good health and CMV-seropositive. The chain uses TRBV20-1 and TRBJ2-7, with D perhaps matching TRBD2 (7 bases). CDR3 amino acids: CSAREQGLQYF. In nucleotides, the CDR3 is TGCAGTGCTAGGGAACAGGGACTACAGTACTTC.